This TCR beta chain was obtained from a study of cytomegalovirus exposure and HLA in healthy donors. In the study overall: There were nearly 120 million unique TCR beta sequences, drawn from around 180 million T cells, in an earlier analysis.

This clone was detected a few times. The antigen is unknown. Findings and limits, study-wide: A later analysis associated some 16,000 TCR beta sequences with HLA alleles at a 0.05 false discovery rate. Reported results showed that the classifier diagnosed cytomegalovirus status with high specificity and sensitivity.

PCR amplification relied on 60 Vbeta primers (plus 13 Jbeta primers). Generated by immunoSEQ multiplex PCR, the TCRdb table keeps only in-frame clones and is missing some. The table lists about 190,000 clones, around 81% of them singletons. This receptor was obtained from a woman younger than 30 in good health and CMV-seropositive. The sequenced material came from PBMCs.

The CDR3 nucleotides are TGCGCCAGCAGCTTGGGTAGCTCGAGAGGTAATTCACCCCTCCACTTT. Translated: CASSLGSSRGNSPLHF. The chain recombines TRBV5-1 with TRBJ1-6; D not resolved. Per germline, CDR1 SGHRS and CDR2 YFSETQ. V lost 0 bases, J lost 6 bases, and 13 bases lay in between. This CDR3 comprises 16 residues.